This TCR beta chain came from a study of T cell responses to AZD1222 COVID-19 vaccine. CDR1 is SGHDT and CDR2 is YYEEEE in the germline V gene. The CDR3 loop spans 15 amino acids. V was trimmed by 1 base and J by 3 bases, leaving 13 bases between them. Sequencing was performed with immunoSEQ multiplex PCR; in TCRdb, only in-frame clones are kept and a portion is missing. The data contain fewer than 200,000 clones, about nine tenths of them seen just once; the ten biggest clones take up 1.9%. The V and J genes are TRBV5-6 and TRBJ1-2; D gene uncertain. The sequence derives from an adult in good health. The input for sequencing was peripheral blood, taken on day 0 of AZD1222 vaccination. The CDR3 is CASSLHGEPHYGYTF. The CDR3 region has the DNA TGTGCCAGCAGCTTGCACGGGGAGCCGCACTATGGCTACACCTTC. The variable domain in full, completed from reference TRBV5-6 and TRBJ1-2, reads DAGVTQSPTHLIKTRGQQVTLRCSPKSGHDTVSWYQQALGQGPQFIFQYYEEEERQRGNFPDRFSGHQFPNYSSELNVNALLLGDSALYLCASSLHGEPHYGYTFGSGTRLTVV.